Listed below are T cell receptor beta chains from one sample, sequenced in a study of technical replicates of blood from a few donors. The data were produced by immunoSEQ multiplex PCR, yet TCRdb's version contains in-frame clones alone and is incomplete. The table lists about 48,000 clones, roughly nine tenths of them singletons. Sequenced: PBMCs. Receptors originate from a human donor in good health. Some clones in this sample may be carry-over from other donors' samples. CDR3s include the opening cysteine and the closing phenylalanine or tryptophan. The order of the fields is clone size, J gene, D gene, V gene, CDR3 DNA, CDR3 protein. D genes are given only for firm matches. Clone sizes are given selectively: once, few, many, or a class where the clone is expanded.

once	TRBJ1-5	TRBD1	TRBV2	TGTGCCAGCAAACCGGGACAGCATAGCAATCAGCCCCAGCATTTT	CASKPGQHSNQPQHF
NA	TRBJ1-6	NA	TRBV9	TGTGCCAGCAGCGTAGGTCGGGGTAATTCACCCCTCCACTTT	CASSVGRGNSPLHF
NA	TRBJ2-2	NA	TRBV5-8	TGTGCCAGCAGCTTGTATCGGTCAGGGATGCACACCGGGGAGCTGTTTTTT	CASSLYRSGMHTGELFF
NA	TRBJ2-1	NA	TRBV21-1	TGTGCCAGCAGCAACCGGCGGGAGAGAGACAATGAGCAGTTCTTC	CASSNRRERDNEQFF
NA	TRBJ1-3	NA	TRBV4-3	TGCGCCAGCAGCCAAGCAGGACAGTTCTCTGGAAACACCATATATTTT	CASSQAGQFSGNTIYF
NA	TRBJ2-5	TRBD2	TRBV5-4	TGTGCCAGCAGCCTGGGACTAGCTCGACGAGAGACCCAGTACTTC	CASSLGLARRETQYF
NA	TRBJ2-2	TRBD1	TRBV6-1	TGTGCCAGCAGCCTTCAGGGGGACGGGGAGCTGTTTTTT	CASSLQGDGELFF
NA	TRBJ1-5	NA	TRBV4-2	TGTGCCAGCAGCCAAGAGGGCACAGGCAATCAGCCCCAGCATTTT	CASSQEGTGNQPQHF
NA	TRBJ2-7	NA	TRBV6-5	TGTGCCAGCAGTTATTCCGGGACATTATACGAGCAGTACTTC	CASSYSGTLYEQYF
NA	TRBJ2-7	NA	TRBV20-1	TGCAGTGCTAGAAACGGCGGCGAGCAGTACTTC	CSARNGGEQYF
NA	TRBJ1-1	NA	TRBV6-5	TGTGCCAGCAGTTACGAGACAGCTCGCGGCACTGAAGCTTTCTTT	CASSYETARGTEAFF
NA	TRBJ1-6	NA	TRBV7-9	TGTGCCAGCAGCTCTACAGGGAATTCACCCCTCCACTTT	CASSSTGNSPLHF
once	TRBJ2-7	TRBD1	TRBV10-3	TGTGCCATCAGCCAGGGACAGCTCTCCTACGAGCAGTACTTC	CAISQGQLSYEQYF
NA	TRBJ2-1	TRBD1	TRBV7-9	TGTGCCAGCAGCTTAGGGTTCGGGCAGGGGGATGAGCAGTTCTTC	CASSLGFGQGDEQFF
NA	TRBJ1-6	NA	TRBV25-1	TGTGCCAGCAGTCCCCGGGACACCACACCCCTCCACTTT	CASSPRDTTPLHF
NA	TRBJ2-1	TRBD2	TRBV2	TGTGCCAGCAGGGGACTAGCGGGTTCCCTCTACAATGAGCAGTTCTTC	CASRGLAGSLYNEQFF
NA	TRBJ2-5	NA	TRBV30	TGTGCCTGGAGTCCAGCTAGCCAAGAGACCCAGTACTTC	CAWSPASQETQYF
NA	TRBJ2-2	TRBD2	TRBV9	TGTGCCAGCAGCGTAGGACTAGCGGGGGTATCTACCGGGGAGCTGTTTTTT	CASSVGLAGVSTGELFF
few	TRBJ2-7	TRBD2	TRBV5-6	TGTGCCAGCAGCCGGCGGACCGAGCGGGAACAAAGTTCCTACGAGCAGTACTTC	CASSRRTEREQSSYEQYF
NA	TRBJ2-5	TRBD2	TRBV5-1	TGCGCCAGCAACGGACTAGCGGGGGGTAGGGAGACCCAGTACTTC	CASNGLAGGRETQYF
NA	TRBJ1-2	TRBD1	TRBV13	TGTGCCAGCAGATCTTACCGATGGGGGACAGATAACTATGGCTACACCTTC	CASRSYRWGTDNYGYTF
NA	TRBJ1-6	NA	TRBV19	TGTGCCAGTAGTATGAACAGGGTCACCTATAATTCACCCCTCCACTTT	CASSMNRVTYNSPLHF
NA	TRBJ2-7	TRBD2	TRBV4-1	TGCGCCAGCAGCCAAGATAGGATTAGCGGGAGCTCCTACGAGCAGTACTTC	CASSQDRISGSSYEQYF
NA	TRBJ1-1	NA	TRBV30	TGTGCCTGGAGTGGAGGTGTGGGGGGGGCGGATGAAGCTTTCTTT	CAWSGGVGGADEAFF
NA	TRBJ1-1	TRBD1	TRBV28	TGTGCCAGCAGACTGAGAGGGGGCGTAGGGGGTCCCACTGAAGCTTTCTTT	CASRLRGGVGGPTEAFF
NA	TRBJ1-1	TRBD1	TRBV6-5	TGTGCCAGCAGTCCCTTGGGACAGGGGAACACTGAAGCTTTCTTT	CASSPLGQGNTEAFF
once	TRBJ2-2	TRBD2	TRBV10-3	TGTGCCCTACCGGGACTAGCGGGGGTTAAGAACACCGGGGAGCTGTTTTTT	CALPGLAGVKNTGELFF
NA	TRBJ2-3	TRBD2	TRBV5-6	TGTGCCAGCACCCCCCGGCTAGCGGCAGATACGCAGTATTTT	CASTPRLAADTQYF
NA	TRBJ2-2	TRBD2	TRBV2	TGTGCCAGCAGTGTACTAGCGGGGAACACCGGGGAGCTGTTTTTT	CASSVLAGNTGELFF
NA	TRBJ2-1	TRBD1	TRBV5-4	TGTGCCAGCAGCACAGGCAGGGGGCCCATAGATGAGCAGTTCTTC	CASSTGRGPIDEQFF
NA	TRBJ2-2	NA	TRBV5-4	TGTGCCAGCAAAGACGGGACAAACACCGGGGAGCTGTTTTTT	CASKDGTNTGELFF
NA	TRBJ2-7	NA	TRBV9	TGTGCCAGCAGCACAGCGGGCGGGTTTTCCTACGAGCAGTACTTC	CASSTAGGFSYEQYF
NA	TRBJ2-1	NA	TRBV7-2	TGTGCCAGCAGCTCCTTCCTAGAGACTCATGAGCAGTTCTTC	CASSSFLETHEQFF
NA	TRBJ1-1	NA	TRBV5-4	TGTGCCAGCAGCCCCAGCGGGGGGATCGCTGAAGCTTTCTTT	CASSPSGGIAEAFF
NA	TRBJ2-5	NA	TRBV6-1	TGTGCCAGCAGCGGTTCCCGAAAGGAGACCCAGTACTTC	CASSGSRKETQYF
NA	TRBJ1-2	TRBD1	TRBV6-5	TGTGCCAGCAGATCAGGGGGATATGGCTACACCTTT	CASRSGGYGYTF
NA	TRBJ1-5	NA	TRBV27	TGTGCCAGCAGTCCATCGGCGGGCGTGCGTTGGCCCCAGCATTTT	CASSPSAGVRWPQHF
NA	TRBJ1-6	NA	TRBV7-2	TGTGCCAGCAGCTTACGACAACTGGGTAATTCACCCCTCCACTTT	CASSLRQLGNSPLHF
NA	TRBJ2-3	NA	TRBV6-5	TGTGCCAGCAGGGACACCCACACAGATACGCAGTATTTT	CASRDTHTDTQYF
NA	TRBJ2-3	TRBD2	TRBV5-4	TGTGCCAGCAGCCCGAGACTAGCGGGGGGGAAGTTAGATACGCAGTATTTT	CASSPRLAGGKLDTQYF
NA	TRBJ2-4	TRBD2	TRBV7-3	TGTGCCAGCAGCGCAGAATCCGGCGGGAGTGCCAAAAACATTCAGTACTTC	CASSAESGGSAKNIQYF
NA	TRBJ2-1	TRBD1	TRBV2	TGTGCCAGCAGTTTGAGACAGGGGGTGGGGCGACAGTTCTTC	CASSLRQGVGRQFF
NA	TRBJ2-3	NA	TRBV6-5	TGTGCCAGCATCGGGAGCGCAGATACGCAGTATTTT	CASIGSADTQYF
NA	TRBJ2-7	NA	TRBV4-1	TGCGCCAGCAGCCATGACAGCTCCTACGAGCAGTACTTC	CASSHDSSYEQYF
NA	TRBJ2-7	TRBD1	TRBV6-1	TGTGCCAGCAGCCGGGACAGGGGGCGCGACGAGCAGTACTTC	CASSRDRGRDEQYF
NA	TRBJ2-7	NA	TRBV21-1	TGTGCCAGCAGCGTACGGGAGGGCCCCCACGAGCAGTACTTC	CASSVREGPHEQYF
once	TRBJ1-2	NA	TRBV19	TGTGCCAGTAGTACGGGGGGTCGACAGGTACCCTATGGCTACACCTTC	CASSTGGRQVPYGYTF
NA	TRBJ2-7	NA	TRBV7-3	TGTGCCAGCAGCCCTTGGGCAGGAGGGGAGCAGTACTTC	CASSPWAGGEQYF
NA	TRBJ2-5	NA	TRBV7-8	TGTGCCAGCAGCTTAAGGACGGGGAGTCAAGAGACCCAGTACTTC	CASSLRTGSQETQYF
NA	TRBJ2-2	NA	TRBV5-1	TGCGCCAGCAGCTTGGGGGCGACCACTCCCGGGGAGCTGTTTTTT	CASSLGATTPGELFF
NA	TRBJ1-1	TRBD1	TRBV12-5	TGTGCTAGTGGTTTGGCGGACAGGGGGGGCACTGAAGCTTTCTTT	CASGLADRGGTEAFF
NA	TRBJ2-7	TRBD1	TRBV30	TGTGCCTGGAGTACCCCAGGGGGCCTCAACGAGCAGTACTTC	CAWSTPGGLNEQYF
NA	TRBJ1-5	NA	TRBV5-6	TGTGCCAGCAGCTTAGGACAGTTTAGCAATCAGCCCCAGCATTTT	CASSLGQFSNQPQHF
NA	TRBJ1-2	TRBD1	TRBV29-1	TGCAGCGCGAGGACAGGAGGCTACACCTTC	CSARTGGYTF